This note documents a single T cell receptor (beta chain) sequence. Its antigen is currently unknown. Generated by immunoSEQ multiplex PCR, the TCRdb table keeps only in-frame clones and is missing some. The top ten clones hold roughly 0.74% of a sample with tens of thousands of clones, 93% of them seen once. Germline values: CDR1 SNHLY, CDR2 FYNNEI. The CDR3 has 17 amino acids. V was clipped by 6 bases and J by 0 bases; unmatched bases: 12. The data originate from a study of cytomegalovirus exposure and HLA in healthy donors. In the study overall: It was reported in a later analysis that the same platform had been used for the 120 validation repertoires as for the approximately 670 first-cohort repertoires.

Findings of the study overall: A classifier reportedly called cytomegalovirus status with high sensitivity and specificity. Among TCR beta chains, those listed as cytomegalovirus-associated numbered about 150. According to a subsequent analysis, TCR clusters from the first cohort were inclined to appear together in the roughly 120 validation repertoires.

The chain recombines TRBV2 with TRBJ2-3, with 7 bases lining up with TRBD2. Sequencing used PBMCs. The TCR comes from a man between 18 and 35 years old in good health and CMV-seronegative. CDR3 DNA: TGTGCCAGCAGGCCTCAGACTAGCATAACTAGCACAGATACGCAGTATTTT. This sequence encodes CASRPQTSITSTDTQYF.